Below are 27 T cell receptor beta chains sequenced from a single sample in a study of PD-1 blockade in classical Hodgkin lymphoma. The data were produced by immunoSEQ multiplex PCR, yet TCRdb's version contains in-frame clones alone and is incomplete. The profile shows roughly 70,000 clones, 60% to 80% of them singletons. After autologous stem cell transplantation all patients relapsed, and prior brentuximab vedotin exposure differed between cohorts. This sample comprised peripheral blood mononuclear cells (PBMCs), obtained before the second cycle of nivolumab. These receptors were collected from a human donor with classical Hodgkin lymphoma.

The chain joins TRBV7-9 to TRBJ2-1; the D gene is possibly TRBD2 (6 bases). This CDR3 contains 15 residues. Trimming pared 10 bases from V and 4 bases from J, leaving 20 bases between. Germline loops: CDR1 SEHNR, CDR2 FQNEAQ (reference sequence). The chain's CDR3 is CAIGTPADPYNEQFF. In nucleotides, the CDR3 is TGTGCCATCGGGACTCCAGCGGACCCGTACAATGAGCAGTTCTTC.

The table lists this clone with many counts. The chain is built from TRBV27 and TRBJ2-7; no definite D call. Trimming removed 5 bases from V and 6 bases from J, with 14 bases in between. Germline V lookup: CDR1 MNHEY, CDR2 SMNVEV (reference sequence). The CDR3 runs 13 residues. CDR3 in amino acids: CASSLYIRAEQYF. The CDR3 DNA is TGTGCCAGCAGTCTATATATACGCGCCGAGCAGTACTTC.

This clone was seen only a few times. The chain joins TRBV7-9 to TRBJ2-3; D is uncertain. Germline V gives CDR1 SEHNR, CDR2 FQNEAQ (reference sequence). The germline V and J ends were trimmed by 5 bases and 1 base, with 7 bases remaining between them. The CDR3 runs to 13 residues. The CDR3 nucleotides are TGTGCCAGCAGCCTTAGCCGCACAGATACGCAGTATTTT. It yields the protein CASSLSRTDTQYF.

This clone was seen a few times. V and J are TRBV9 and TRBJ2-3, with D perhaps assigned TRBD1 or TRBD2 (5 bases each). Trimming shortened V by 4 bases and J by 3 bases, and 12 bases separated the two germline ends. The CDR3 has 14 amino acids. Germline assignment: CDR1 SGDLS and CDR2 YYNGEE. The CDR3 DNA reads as TGTGCCAGCAGCCCCCGGGACGGGACAGATACGCAGTATTTT. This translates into CASSPRDGTDTQYF.

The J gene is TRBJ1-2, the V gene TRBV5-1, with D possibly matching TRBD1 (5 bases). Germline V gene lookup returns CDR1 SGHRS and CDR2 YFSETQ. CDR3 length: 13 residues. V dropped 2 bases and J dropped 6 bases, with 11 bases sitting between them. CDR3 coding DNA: TGCGCCAGCAGCTTCTCCTTGGGGGATGGCTACACCTTC. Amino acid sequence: CASSFSLGDGYTF.

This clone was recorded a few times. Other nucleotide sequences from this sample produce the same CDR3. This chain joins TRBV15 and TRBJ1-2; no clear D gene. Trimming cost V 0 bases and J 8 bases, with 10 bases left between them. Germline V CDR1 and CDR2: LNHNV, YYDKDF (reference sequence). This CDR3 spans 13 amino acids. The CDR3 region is CATSRDRVSGYTF. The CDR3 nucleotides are TGTGCCACCAGCAGAGATCGCGTCTCGGGCTACACCTTC.

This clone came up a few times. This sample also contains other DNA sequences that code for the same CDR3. As DNA, the CDR3 is TGCGCCAGCAGCTTGGGGTCCTCTAGCAATCAGCCCCAGCATTTT. As protein: CASSLGSSSNQPQHF. This chain uses TRBV5-1 with TRBJ1-5; D remains unclear. Deletions cut 0 bases from V and 0 bases from J, with 7 bases between. The CDR3 is 15 residues long. CDR1 and CDR2 from the germline V gene are SGHRS and YFSETQ.

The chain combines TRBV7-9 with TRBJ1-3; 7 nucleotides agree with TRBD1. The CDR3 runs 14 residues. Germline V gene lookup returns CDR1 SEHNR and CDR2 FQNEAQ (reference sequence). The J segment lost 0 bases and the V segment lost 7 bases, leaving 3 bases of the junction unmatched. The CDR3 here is CASNTGDSGNTIYF. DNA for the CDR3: TGTGCCAGCAACACAGGGGACTCTGGAAACACCATATATTTT.

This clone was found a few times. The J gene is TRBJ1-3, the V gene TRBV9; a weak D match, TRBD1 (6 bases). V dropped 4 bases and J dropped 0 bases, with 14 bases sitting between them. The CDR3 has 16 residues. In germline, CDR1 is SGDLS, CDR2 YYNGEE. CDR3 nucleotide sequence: TGTGCCAGCAGCCAACTCGGACAGAACTCTGGAAACACCATATATTTT. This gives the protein CASSQLGQNSGNTIYF.

The CDR3: CASSIDVTSGSLGYEQYF. CDR3 nucleotide sequence: TGTGCCAGTAGTATAGACGTAACTAGCGGGAGCCTCGGCTACGAGCAGTACTTC. The chain uses TRBV19 and TRBJ2-7; TRBD2 matches 11 bases. Germline V gene data show CDR1 as LNHDA and CDR2 as SQIVND (reference sequence). The CDR3 length is 18 residues. V shed 0 bases, J shed 3 bases, and the junction held 10 bases outside the gene matches.

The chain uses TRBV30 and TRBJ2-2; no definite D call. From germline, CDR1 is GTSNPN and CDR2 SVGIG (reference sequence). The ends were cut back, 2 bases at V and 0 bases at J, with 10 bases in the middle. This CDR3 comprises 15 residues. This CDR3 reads CAWSSGSANTGELFF. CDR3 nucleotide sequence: TGTGCCTGGAGTTCTGGCTCAGCGAACACCGGGGAGCTGTTTTTT.

The CDR3 region is CATENSMGTKAFF. In DNA, the CDR3 is TGTGCCACCGAAAACTCGATGGGGACTAAAGCTTTCTTT. The rearrangement links TRBV15 to TRBJ1-1; D is possibly TRBD1 (5 bases). The CDR3 loop spans 13 amino acids. Germline assignment: CDR1 LNHNV and CDR2 YYDKDF (reference sequence). Trimming stripped 8 bases from V and 9 bases from J, with 19 bases between. Full variable domain (missing parts from reference TRBV15 and TRBJ1-1): DAMVIQNPRYQVTQFGKPVTLSCSQTLNHNVMYWYQQKSSQAPKLLFHYYDKDFNNEADTPDNFQSRRPNTSFCFLDIRSPGLGDTAMYLCATENSMGTKAFFGQGTRLTVV.

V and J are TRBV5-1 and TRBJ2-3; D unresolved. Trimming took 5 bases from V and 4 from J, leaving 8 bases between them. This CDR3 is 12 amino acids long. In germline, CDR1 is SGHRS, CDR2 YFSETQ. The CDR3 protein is CASRPGPDTQYF. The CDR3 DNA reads TGCGCCAGCAGGCCTGGTCCAGATACGCAGTATTTT.

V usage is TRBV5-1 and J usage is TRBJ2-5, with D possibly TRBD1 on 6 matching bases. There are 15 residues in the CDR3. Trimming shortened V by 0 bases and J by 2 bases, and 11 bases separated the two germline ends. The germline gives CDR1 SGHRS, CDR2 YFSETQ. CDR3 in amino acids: CASSLVPGEQETQYF. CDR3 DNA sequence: TGCGCCAGCAGCTTGGTACCAGGGGAGCAAGAGACCCAGTACTTC. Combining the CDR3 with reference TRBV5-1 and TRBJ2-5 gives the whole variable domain KAGVTQTPRYLIKTRGQQVTLSCSPISGHRSVSWYQQTPGQGLQFLFEYFSETQRNKGNFPGRFSGRQFSNSRSEMNVSTLELGDSALYLCASSLVPGEQETQYFGPGTRLLVL.

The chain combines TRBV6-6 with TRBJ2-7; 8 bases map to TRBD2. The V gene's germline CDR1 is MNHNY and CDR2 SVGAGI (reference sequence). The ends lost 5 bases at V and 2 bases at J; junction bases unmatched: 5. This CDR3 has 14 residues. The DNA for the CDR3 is TGTGCCAGCAGTCCTAGCGGGCTCACCTACGAGCAGTACTTC. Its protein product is CASSPSGLTYEQYF.

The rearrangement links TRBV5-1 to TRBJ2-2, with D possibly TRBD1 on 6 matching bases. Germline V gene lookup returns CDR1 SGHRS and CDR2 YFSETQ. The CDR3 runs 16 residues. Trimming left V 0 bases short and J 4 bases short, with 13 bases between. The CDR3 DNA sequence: TGCGCCAGCAGCTTGGATCCGACAGGCCCCACCGGGGAGCTGTTTTTT. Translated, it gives CASSLDPTGPTGELFF.

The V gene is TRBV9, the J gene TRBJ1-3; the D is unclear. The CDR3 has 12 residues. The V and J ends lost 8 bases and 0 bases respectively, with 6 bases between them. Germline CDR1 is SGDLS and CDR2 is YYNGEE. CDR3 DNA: TGTGCCAGGGGGTCCTCTGGAAACACCATATATTTT. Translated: CARGSSGNTIYF.

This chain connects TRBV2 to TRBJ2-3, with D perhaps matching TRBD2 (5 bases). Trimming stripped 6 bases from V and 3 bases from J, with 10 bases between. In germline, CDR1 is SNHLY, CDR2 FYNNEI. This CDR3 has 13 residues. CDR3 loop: CASRVGLTDTQYF. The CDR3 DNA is TGTGCCAGCAGGGTAGGACTGACAGATACGCAGTATTTT.

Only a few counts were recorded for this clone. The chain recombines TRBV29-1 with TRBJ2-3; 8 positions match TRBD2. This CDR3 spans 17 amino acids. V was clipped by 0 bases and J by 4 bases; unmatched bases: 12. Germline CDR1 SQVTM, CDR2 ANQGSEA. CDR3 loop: CSVEDPGESGSPDTQYF. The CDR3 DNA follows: TGCAGCGTTGAAGATCCTGGGGAGAGCGGGAGCCCAGATACGCAGTATTTT.

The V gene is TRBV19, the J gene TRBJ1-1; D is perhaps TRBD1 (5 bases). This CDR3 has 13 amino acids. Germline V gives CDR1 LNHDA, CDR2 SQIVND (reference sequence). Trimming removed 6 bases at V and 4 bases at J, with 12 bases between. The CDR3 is CASRPRDSTEAFF. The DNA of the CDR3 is TGTGCCAGTAGGCCCCGTGACAGCACTGAAGCTTTCTTT.

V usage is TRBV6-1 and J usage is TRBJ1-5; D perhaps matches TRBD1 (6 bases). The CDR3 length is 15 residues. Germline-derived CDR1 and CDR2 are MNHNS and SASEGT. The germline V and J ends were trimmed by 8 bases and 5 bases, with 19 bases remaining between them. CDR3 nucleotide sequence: TGTGCCAGCGCACGAGCCTGGACAGAGGATCAGCCCCAGCATTTT. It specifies CASARAWTEDQPQHF.

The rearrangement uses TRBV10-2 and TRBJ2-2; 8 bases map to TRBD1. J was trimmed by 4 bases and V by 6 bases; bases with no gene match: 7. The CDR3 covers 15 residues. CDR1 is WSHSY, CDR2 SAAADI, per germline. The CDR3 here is CASSATGGITGELFF. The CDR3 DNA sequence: TGCGCCAGCAGCGCTACAGGGGGGATCACCGGGGAGCTGTTTTTT.

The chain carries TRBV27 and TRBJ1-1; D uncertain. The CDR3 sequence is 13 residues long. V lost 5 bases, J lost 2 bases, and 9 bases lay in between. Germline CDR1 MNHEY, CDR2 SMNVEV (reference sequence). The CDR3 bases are TGTGCCAGCAGTGTCGCAGATAACACTGAAGCTTTCTTT. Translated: CASSVADNTEAFF.

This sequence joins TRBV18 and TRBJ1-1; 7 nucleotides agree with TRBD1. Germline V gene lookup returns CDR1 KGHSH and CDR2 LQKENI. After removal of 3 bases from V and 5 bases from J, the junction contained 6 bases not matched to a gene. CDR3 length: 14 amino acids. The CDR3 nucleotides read TGTGCCAGCTCACCCCTCCAGGGGGAAACTGAAGCTTTCTTT. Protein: CASSPLQGETEAFF.

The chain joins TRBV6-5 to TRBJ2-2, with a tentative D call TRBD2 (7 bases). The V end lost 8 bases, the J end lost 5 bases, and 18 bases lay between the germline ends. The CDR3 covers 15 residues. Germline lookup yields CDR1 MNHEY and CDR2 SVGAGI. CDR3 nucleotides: TGTGCCAGCGCCCCTATTGGGAGGGGGACCGGGGAGCTGTTTTTT. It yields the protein CASAPIGRGTGELFF.

In DNA form, the CDR3 reads TGTGCCAGCAGCTCTCTAGCGGGAGCAACCGAGCAGTACTTC. Protein sequence: CASSSLAGATEQYF. J is TRBJ2-7 and V is TRBV7-2; 10 positions match TRBD2. J was trimmed by 6 bases and V by 4 bases; bases with no gene match: 6. This CDR3 is built from 14 residues. The germline gives CDR1 SGHTA, CDR2 FQGNSA.

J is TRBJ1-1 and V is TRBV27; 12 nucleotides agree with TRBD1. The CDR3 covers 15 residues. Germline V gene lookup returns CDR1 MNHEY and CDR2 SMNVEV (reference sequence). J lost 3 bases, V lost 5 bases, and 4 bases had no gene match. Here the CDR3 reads CASSPGTGGYTEAFF. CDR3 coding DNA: TGTGCCAGCAGTCCAGGGACAGGGGGCTACACTGAAGCTTTCTTT.